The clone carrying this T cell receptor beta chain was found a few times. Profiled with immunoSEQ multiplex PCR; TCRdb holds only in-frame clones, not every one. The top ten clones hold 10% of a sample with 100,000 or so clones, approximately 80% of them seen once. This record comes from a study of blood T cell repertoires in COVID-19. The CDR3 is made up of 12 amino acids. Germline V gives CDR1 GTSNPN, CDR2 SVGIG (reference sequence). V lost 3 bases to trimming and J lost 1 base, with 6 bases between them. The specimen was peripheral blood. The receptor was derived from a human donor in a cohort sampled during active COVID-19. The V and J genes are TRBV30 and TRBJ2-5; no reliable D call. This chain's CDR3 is CAWSRVQETQYF. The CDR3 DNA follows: TGTGCCTGGAGCCGGGTCCAAGAGACCCAGTACTTC.